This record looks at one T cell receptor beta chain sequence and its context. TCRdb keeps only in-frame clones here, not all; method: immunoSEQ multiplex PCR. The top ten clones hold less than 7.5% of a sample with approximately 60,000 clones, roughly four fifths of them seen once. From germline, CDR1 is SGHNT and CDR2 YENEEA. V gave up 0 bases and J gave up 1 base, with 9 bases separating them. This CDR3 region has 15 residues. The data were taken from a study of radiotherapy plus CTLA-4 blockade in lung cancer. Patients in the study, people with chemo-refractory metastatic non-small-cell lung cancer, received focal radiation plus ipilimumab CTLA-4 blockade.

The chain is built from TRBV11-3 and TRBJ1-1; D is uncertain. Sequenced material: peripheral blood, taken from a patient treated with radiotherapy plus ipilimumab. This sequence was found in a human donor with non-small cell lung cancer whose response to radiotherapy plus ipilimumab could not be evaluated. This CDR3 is CASSLDLRTNTEAFF. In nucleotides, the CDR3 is TGTGCCAGCAGCTTAGATCTCAGAACGAACACTGAAGCTTTCTTT.